Described below is a single T cell receptor beta chain sequence and its context. Its antigen is still unknown. This record belongs to a study of cytomegalovirus exposure and HLA in healthy donors. Overall study results and limits: As was reported, the HLA-A and HLA-B alleles of most subjects were accurately predicted from TCR beta sequences. In a later analysis, a missense DCLRE1C variant was linked to TCR beta V- and J-gene trimming.

The PCR contained 60 Vbeta and 13 Jbeta primers. Source study methods: An analysis that came later counted some 85 million unique TCR beta chains, 10 million to 11 million shared. Sequencing used immunoSEQ multiplex PCR; TCRdb keeps in-frame clones, though not all of them. That table is the source of V, J and clone size, and D and trimming were worked out from the DNA. The sample records about 180,000 clones, about four fifths being singletons. CDR1 LNHDA and CDR2 SQIVND come from the germline V gene (reference sequence). This CDR3 is built from 15 residues. Deletions cut 3 bases from V and 0 bases from J, with 11 bases between.

The chain employs TRBV19 and TRBJ1-1; D unresolved. The sequenced material came from PBMCs. This clonotype originated in a young man in good health and CMV-seropositive. CDR3 sequence (DNA): TGTGCCAGTAGTATTTTTGGAGGGCTGAACACTGAAGCTTTCTTT. It translates to CASSIFGGLNTEAFF.